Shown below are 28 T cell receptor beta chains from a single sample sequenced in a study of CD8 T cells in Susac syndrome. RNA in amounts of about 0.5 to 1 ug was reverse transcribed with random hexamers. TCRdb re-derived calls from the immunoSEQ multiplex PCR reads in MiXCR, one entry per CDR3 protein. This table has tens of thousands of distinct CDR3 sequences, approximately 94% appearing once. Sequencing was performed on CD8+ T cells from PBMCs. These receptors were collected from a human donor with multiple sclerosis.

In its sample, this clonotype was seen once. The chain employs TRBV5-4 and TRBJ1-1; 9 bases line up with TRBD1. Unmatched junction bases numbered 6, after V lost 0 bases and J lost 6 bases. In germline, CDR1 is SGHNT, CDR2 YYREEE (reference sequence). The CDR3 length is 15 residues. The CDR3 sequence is CASSLEGQGVAEAFF. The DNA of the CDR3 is TGTGCCAGCAGCTTGGAGGGACAGGGAGTCGCTGAAGCTTTCTTT.

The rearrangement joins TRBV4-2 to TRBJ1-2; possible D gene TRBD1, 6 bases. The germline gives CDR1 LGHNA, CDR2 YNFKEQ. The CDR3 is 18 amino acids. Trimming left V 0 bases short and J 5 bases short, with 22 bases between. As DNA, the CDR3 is TGTGCCAGCAGCCAAGATAATATACTAGTGGCAGGGGAGTATGGCTACACCTTC. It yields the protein CASSQDNILVAGEYGYTF.

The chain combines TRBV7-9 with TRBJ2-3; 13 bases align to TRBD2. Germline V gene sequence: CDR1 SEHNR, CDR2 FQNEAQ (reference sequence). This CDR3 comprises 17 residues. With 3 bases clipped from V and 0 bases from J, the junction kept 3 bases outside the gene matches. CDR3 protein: CASSLTSGGRSTDTQYF. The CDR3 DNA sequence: TGTGCCAGCAGCTTGACTAGCGGGGGGCGAAGCACAGATACGCAGTATTTT.

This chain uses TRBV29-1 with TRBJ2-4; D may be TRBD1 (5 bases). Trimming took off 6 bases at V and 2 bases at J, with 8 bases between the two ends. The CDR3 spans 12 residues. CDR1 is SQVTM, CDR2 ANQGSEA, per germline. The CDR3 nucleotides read TGCAGCGTCCAGGGTCCCAAAAACATTCAGTACTTC. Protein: CSVQGPKNIQYF. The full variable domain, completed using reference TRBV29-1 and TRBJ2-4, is SAVISQKPSRDICQRGTSLTIQCQVDSQVTMMFWYRQQPGQSLTLIATANQGSEATYESGFVIDKFPISRPNLTFSTLTVSNMSPEDSSIYLCSVQGPKNIQYFGAGTRLSVL.

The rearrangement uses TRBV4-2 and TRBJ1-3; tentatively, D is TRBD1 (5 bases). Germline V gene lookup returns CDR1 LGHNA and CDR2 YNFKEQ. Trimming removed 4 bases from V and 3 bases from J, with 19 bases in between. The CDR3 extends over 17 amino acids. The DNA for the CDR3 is TGTGCCAGCAGCCGCCCGGAGGACATCGGATTTGGAAACACCATATATTTT. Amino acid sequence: CASSRPEDIGFGNTIYF.

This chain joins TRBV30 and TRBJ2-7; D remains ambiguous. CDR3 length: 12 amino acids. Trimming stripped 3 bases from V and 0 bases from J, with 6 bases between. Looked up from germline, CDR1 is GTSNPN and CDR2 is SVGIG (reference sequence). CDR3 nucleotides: TGTGCCTGGAGGGATACCTCCTACGAGCAGTACTTC. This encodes CAWRDTSYEQYF.

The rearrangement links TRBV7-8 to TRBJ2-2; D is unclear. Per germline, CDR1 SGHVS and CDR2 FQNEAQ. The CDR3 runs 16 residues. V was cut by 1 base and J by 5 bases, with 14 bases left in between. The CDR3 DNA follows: TGTGCCAGCAGCTTAGAAGGAAGGGCCAGAACCGGGGAGCTGTTTTTT. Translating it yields CASSLEGRARTGELFF.

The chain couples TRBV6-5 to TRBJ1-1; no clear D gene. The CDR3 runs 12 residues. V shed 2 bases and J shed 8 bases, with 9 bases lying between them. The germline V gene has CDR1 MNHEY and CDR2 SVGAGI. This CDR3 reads CASSYDGREAFF. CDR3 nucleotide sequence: TGTGCCAGCAGTTACGACGGCCGGGAAGCTTTCTTT.

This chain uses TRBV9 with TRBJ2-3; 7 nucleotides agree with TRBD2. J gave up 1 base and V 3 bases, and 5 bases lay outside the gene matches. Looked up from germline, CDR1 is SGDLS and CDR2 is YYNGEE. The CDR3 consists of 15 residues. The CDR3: CASSEGAGGTDTQYF. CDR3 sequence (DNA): TGTGCCAGCAGCGAAGGGGCGGGGGGCACAGATACGCAGTATTTT.

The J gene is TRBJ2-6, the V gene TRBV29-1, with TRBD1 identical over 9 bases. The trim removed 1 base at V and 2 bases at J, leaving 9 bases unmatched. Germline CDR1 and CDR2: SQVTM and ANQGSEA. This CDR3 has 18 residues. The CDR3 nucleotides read TGCAGCGTTGAAGCACCCGGGACAGGGCTCCCTGGGGCCAACGTCCTGACTTTC. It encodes CSVEAPGTGLPGANVLTF.

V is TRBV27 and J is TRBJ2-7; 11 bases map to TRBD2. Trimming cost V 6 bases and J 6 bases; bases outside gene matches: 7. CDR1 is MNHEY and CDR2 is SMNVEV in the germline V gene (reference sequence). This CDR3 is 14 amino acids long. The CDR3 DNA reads TGTGCCAGCAGCTTACTAGCGGGGGCGGGCGAGCAGTACTTC. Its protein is CASSLLAGAGEQYF.

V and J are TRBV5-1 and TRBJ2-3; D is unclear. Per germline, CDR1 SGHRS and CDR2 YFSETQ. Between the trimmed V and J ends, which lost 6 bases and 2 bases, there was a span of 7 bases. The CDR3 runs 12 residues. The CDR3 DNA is TGCGCCAGCAACAGAAACACAGATACGCAGTATTTT. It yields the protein CASNRNTDTQYF.

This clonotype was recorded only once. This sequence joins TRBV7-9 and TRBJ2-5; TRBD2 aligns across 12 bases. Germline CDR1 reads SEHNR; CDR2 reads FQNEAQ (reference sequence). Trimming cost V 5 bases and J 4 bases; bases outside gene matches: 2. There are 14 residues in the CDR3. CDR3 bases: TGTGCCAGCAGCGGGGGACTAGCGGGAGAGACCCAGTACTTC. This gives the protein CASSGGLAGETQYF. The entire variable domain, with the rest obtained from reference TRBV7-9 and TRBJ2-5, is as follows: DTGVSQNPRHKITKRGQNVTFRCDPISEHNRLYWYRQTLGQGPEFLTYFQNEAQLEKSRLLSDRFSAERPKGSFSTLEIQRTEQGDSAMYLCASSGGLAGETQYFGPGTRLLVL.

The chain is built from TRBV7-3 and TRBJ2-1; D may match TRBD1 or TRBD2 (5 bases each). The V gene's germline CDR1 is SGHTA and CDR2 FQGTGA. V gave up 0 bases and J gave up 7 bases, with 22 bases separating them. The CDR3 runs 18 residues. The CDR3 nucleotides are TGTGCCAGCAGCTTAACCGGTATCAGGACACCCGAGGGGAATGAGCAGTTCTTC. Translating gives CASSLTGIRTPEGNEQFF. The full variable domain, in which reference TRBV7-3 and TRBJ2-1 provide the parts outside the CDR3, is GAGVSQTPSNKVTEKGKYVELRCDPISGHTALYWYRQSLGQGPEFLIYFQGTGAADDSGLPNDRFFAVRPEGSVSTLKIQRTERGDSAVYLCASSLTGIRTPEGNEQFFGPGTRLTVL.

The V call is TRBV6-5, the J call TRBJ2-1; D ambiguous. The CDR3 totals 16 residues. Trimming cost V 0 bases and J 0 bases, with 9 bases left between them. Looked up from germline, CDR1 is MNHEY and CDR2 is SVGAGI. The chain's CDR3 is CASSYSKGSSYNEQFF. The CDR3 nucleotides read TGTGCCAGCAGTTACTCGAAAGGCAGCTCCTACAATGAGCAGTTCTTC.

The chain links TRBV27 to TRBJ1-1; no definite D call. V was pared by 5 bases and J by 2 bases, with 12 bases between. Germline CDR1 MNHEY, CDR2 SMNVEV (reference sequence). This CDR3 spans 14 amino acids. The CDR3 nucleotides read TGTGCCAGCAGTCTAGGACGGGTAAACACTGAAGCTTTCTTT. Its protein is CASSLGRVNTEAFF.

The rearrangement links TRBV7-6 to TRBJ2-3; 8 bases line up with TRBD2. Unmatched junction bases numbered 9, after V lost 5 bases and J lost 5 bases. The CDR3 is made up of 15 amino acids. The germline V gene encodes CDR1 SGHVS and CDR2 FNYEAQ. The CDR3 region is CASSQVVAGLDTQYF. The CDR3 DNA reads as TGTGCCAGCAGCCAGGTAGTAGCGGGACTAGATACGCAGTATTTT.

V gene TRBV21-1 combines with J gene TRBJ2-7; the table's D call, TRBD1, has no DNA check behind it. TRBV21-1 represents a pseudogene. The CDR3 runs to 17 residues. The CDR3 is CASSLDGGRRWGYEQYF. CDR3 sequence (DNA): TGTGCCAGCAGCTTAGATGGGGGACGCCGGTGGGGCTACGAGCAGTACTTC.

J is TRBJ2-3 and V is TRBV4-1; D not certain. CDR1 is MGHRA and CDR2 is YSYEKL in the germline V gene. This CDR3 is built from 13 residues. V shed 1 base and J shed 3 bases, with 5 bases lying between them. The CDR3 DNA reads TGCGCCAGCAGCCAAGTGGGAACAGATACGCAGTATTTT. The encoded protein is CASSQVGTDTQYF.

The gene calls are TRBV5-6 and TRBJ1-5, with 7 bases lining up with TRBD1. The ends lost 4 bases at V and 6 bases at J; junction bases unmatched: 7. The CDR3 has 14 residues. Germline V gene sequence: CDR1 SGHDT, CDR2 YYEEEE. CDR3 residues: CASSPGTEGQPQHF. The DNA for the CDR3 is TGTGCCAGCAGCCCCGGGACAGAGGGTCAGCCCCAGCATTTT.

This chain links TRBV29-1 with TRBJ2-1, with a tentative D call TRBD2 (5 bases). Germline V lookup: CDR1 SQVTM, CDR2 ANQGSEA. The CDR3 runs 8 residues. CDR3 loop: CRGDEQFF. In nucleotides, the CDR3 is TGCAGGGGAGACGAGCAGTTCTTC.

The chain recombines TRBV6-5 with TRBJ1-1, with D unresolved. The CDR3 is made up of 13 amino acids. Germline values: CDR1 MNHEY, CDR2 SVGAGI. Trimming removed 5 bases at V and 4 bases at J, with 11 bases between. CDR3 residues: CASSTDAVTEAFF. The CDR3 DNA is TGTGCCAGCAGTACGGACGCGGTCACTGAAGCTTTCTTT.

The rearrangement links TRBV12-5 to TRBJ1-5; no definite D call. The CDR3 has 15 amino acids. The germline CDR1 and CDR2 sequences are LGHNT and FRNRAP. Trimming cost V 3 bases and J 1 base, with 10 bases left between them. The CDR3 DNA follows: TGTGCTAGTGGTTTTGATAGCGGAAGCAATCAGCCCCAGCATTTT. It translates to CASGFDSGSNQPQHF.

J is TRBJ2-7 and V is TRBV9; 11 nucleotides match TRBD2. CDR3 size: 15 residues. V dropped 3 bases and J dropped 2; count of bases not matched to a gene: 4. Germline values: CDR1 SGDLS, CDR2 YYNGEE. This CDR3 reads CASSGEGLAAYEQYF. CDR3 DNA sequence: TGTGCCAGCAGCGGGGAGGGACTAGCGGCCTACGAGCAGTACTTC.

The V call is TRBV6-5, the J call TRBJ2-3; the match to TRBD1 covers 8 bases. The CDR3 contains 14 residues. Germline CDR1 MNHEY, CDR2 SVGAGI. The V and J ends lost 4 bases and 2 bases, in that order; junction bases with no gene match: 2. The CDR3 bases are TGTGCCAGCAGTTTGGACAGGGCCACAGATACGCAGTATTTT. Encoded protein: CASSLDRATDTQYF.

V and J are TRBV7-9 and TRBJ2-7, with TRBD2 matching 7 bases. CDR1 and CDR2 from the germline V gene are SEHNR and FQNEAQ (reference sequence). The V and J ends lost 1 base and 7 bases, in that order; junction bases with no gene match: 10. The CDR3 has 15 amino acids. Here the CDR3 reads CASSLEGLLGREQYF. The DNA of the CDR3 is TGTGCCAGCAGCTTAGAGGGACTACTAGGACGGGAGCAGTACTTC. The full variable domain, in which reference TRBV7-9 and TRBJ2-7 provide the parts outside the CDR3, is DTGVSQNPRHKITKRGQNVTFRCDPISEHNRLYWYRQTLGQGPEFLTYFQNEAQLEKSRLLSDRFSAERPKGSFSTLEIQRTEQGDSAMYLCASSLEGLLGREQYFGPGTRLTVT.

The CDR3 coding sequence is TGCGCCAGCAGCCCCCAGGGCGGGGAGGTCTCCTACGAGCAGTACTTC. Amino acids: CASSPQGGEVSYEQYF. The chain has TRBV4-1 and TRBJ2-7, with TRBD2 as a possible D gene (6 bases). Trimming took off 4 bases at V and 0 bases at J, with 16 bases between the two ends. There are 16 residues in the CDR3. Germline V lookup: CDR1 MGHRA, CDR2 YSYEKL.

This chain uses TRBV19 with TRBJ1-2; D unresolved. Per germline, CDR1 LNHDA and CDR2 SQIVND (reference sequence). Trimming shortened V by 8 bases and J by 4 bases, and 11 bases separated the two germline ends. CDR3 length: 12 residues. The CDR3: CASETDPYGYTF. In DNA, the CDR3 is TGTGCCAGTGAGACGGACCCCTATGGCTACACCTTC.